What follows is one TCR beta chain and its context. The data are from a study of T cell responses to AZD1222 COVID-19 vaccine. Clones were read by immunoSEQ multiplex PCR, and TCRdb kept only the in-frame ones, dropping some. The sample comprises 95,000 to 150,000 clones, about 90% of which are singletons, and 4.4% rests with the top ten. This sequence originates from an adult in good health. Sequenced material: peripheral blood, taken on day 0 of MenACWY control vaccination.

CDR3 in DNA: TGTGCCAGCAGCCTACAGGGGTTGAATTCACCCCTCCACTTT. Translating it yields CASSLQGLNSPLHF. The genes are TRBV3-1 (or the pseudogene TRBV3-2) and TRBJ1-6; 7 bases line up with TRBD1. Trimming took 4 bases from V and 7 from J; bases not matched to a gene: 4. Germline V CDR1 and CDR2: LGHDT, YNNKEL (reference sequence). This CDR3 is built from 14 residues.